This TCR beta chain was captured in a study of T cells in Graves' hyperthyroidism and ophthalmopathy. The study, taken as a whole, reports: In the blood, most expanded thyroid clonotypes above 0.001 appeared as well. Model-based prediction identified ophthalmopathy a median about 6 months prior to its onset.

Clinical symptoms, serum thyroxine, TRAb, thyroid ultrasound and orbital computed tomography informed diagnoses. The TCR beta CDR3 regions underwent amplification using RNA transcripts as the source. With the HTBI primer set, the TCR CDR3 went through a first round of RT-PCR. TCRdb re-called the multiplex PCR reads with MiXCR, one entry per CDR3 protein. The repertoire holds 300,000 to 350,000 distinct CDR3 sequences, around a sixth seen once, with 33% in the top ten. This clonotype appeared many times. Antigen: not known. Sequencing was performed on blood. The receptor was isolated from a man between 25 and 39 years old with Graves' hyperthyroidism.

The CDR3 here is CASTTFYGYTF. The CDR3, as DNA: TGTGCCAGCACGACTTTCTATGGCTACACCTTC. The chain joins TRBV28 to TRBJ1-2, with no clear D. Trimming pared 7 bases from V and 4 bases from J, leaving 7 bases between. The CDR3 length is 11 residues. The germline CDR1 and CDR2 sequences are MDHEN and SYDVKM.